These 25 T cell receptor beta chains were sequenced from one sample in a study of T cell responses to AZD1222 COVID-19 vaccine. Generated by immunoSEQ multiplex PCR, the TCRdb table keeps only in-frame clones and is missing some. The data show hundreds of thousands of clones, with approximately 94% seen just once and less than 1.2% held by the top ten. The material was peripheral blood, obtained on day 0 of MenACWY control vaccination. The receptors originated from an adult in good health.

The genes are TRBV6-6 and TRBJ1-5, with TRBD1 identical over 10 bases. Germline lookup yields CDR1 MNHNY and CDR2 SVGAGI (reference sequence). Trimming removed 6 bases from V and 6 bases from J; junction bases left unmatched: 11. This CDR3 contains 16 residues. CDR3 protein: CASSRMTGGAVQPQHF. CDR3 DNA sequence: TGTGCCAGCAGCCGCATGACAGGGGGCGCGGTTCAGCCCCAGCATTTT.

The chain is built from TRBV5-6 and TRBJ1-3; no reliable D call. This CDR3 is built from 17 residues. The germline CDR1 and CDR2 sequences are SGHDT and YYEEEE. Deletions cut 0 bases from V and 0 bases from J, with 13 bases between. This CDR3 reads CASSLGAGHLSGNTIYF. The CDR3 DNA follows: TGTGCCAGCAGCTTGGGGGCTGGCCATCTCTCTGGAAACACCATATATTTT.

The chain joins TRBV7-2 to TRBJ2-1; no reliable D call. Trimming shortened V by 2 bases and J by 5 bases, and 13 bases separated the two germline ends. The CDR3 is made up of 15 amino acids. Germline V gene lookup returns CDR1 SGHTA and CDR2 FQGNSA. CDR3 residues: CASSLRLRRNNEQFF. The DNA of the CDR3 is TGTGCCAGCAGCTTACGGTTAAGAAGAAACAATGAGCAGTTCTTC.

The CDR3 DNA is TGTGCCAGCAGCTTCTCCAGCGGAAAGCACCTTTCCTACAATGAGCAGTTCTTC. It yields the protein CASSFSSGKHLSYNEQFF. The J gene is TRBJ2-1, the V gene TRBV5-8; D is possibly TRBD2 (5 bases). Per the germline V gene, CDR1 is SGHTS and CDR2 is YDEGEE. The CDR3 covers 18 residues. V lost 2 bases to trimming and J lost 1 base, with 19 bases between them.

This clone appeared a single time. The gene calls are TRBV4-1 and TRBJ2-2; D perhaps matches TRBD2 (6 bases). The CDR3 length is 17 residues. CDR1 and CDR2 (germline): MGHRA, YSYEKL. Between the trimmed V and J ends, which lost 0 bases and 4 bases, there was a span of 15 bases. The CDR3 DNA follows: TGCGCCAGCAGCCAAGATAATAGCGGTACGACCACCGGGGAGCTGTTTTTT. The encoded protein is CASSQDNSGTTTGELFF.

This clone has just a few counts. CDR3 in amino acids: CASSQQSRGVYEQYF. The DNA of the CDR3 is TGTGCCAGCAGCCAACAATCCAGGGGGGTCTACGAGCAGTACTTC. The rearrangement joins TRBV5-4 to TRBJ2-7; tentatively, D is TRBD1 (7 bases). The V gene lost 4 bases and the J gene lost 3 bases, with 17 bases spanning the gap. CDR1 and CDR2 (germline): SGHNT, YYREEE (reference sequence). The CDR3 totals 15 residues.

There are many counts of this clone. The same CDR3 can be traced to other DNA sequences in this sample. The V gene is TRBV3-1 (or the pseudogene TRBV3-2), the J gene TRBJ2-5; 14 bases align to TRBD2. Unmatched junction bases numbered 12, after V lost 4 bases and J lost 5 bases. The germline V gene has CDR1 LGHDT and CDR2 YNNKEL (reference sequence). This CDR3 is built from 18 residues. Written as DNA, the CDR3 is TGTGCCAGCAGCCCCCACCCCGCCGGGACTAGCGGGGGTGAGACCCAGTACTTC. It is translated as CASSPHPAGTSGGETQYF.

J is TRBJ2-1 and V is TRBV3-1 (or the pseudogene TRBV3-2); D is tentatively TRBD1 or TRBD2 (5 bases each). V was shortened by 0 bases and J by 0 bases, with 12 bases between the two germline ends. The CDR3 contains 17 residues. From germline, CDR1 is LGHDT and CDR2 YNNKEL (reference sequence). CDR3 DNA: TGTGCCAGCAGCCAAGAGGGGGTGACAAGCTCCTACAATGAGCAGTTCTTC. It translates to CASSQEGVTSSYNEQFF.

The CDR3 coding sequence is TGTGCCAGCAGTGCCGAACCGAACTATGGCTACACCTTC. Its translation: CASSAEPNYGYTF. V gene TRBV2 combines with J gene TRBJ1-2; D is uncertain. Trimming cost V 4 bases and J 2 bases, with 8 bases left between them. CDR1 and CDR2 from the germline V gene are SNHLY and FYNNEI. The CDR3 is 13 residues long.

This sequence joins TRBV5-6 and TRBJ2-7, with unresolved D. Germline loops: CDR1 SGHDT, CDR2 YYEEEE. This CDR3 has 12 residues. V was trimmed by 2 bases and J by 9 bases, leaving 12 bases between them. This CDR3 is CASSLNTGLQYF. The CDR3 region has the DNA TGTGCCAGCAGCTTAAACACGGGCCTGCAGTACTTC.

The V gene is TRBV6-5, the J gene TRBJ1-1; a weak D match, TRBD1 (6 bases). The V gene's germline CDR1 is MNHEY and CDR2 SVGAGI. The CDR3 covers 14 residues. Trimming cost V 5 bases and J 0 bases, with 10 bases left between them. The CDR3: CASSPRGMNTEAFF. The CDR3 DNA is TGTGCCAGCAGTCCCAGGGGCATGAACACTGAAGCTTTCTTT.

The J gene is TRBJ2-3, the V gene TRBV2, with 8 bases matching TRBD1. J lost 1 base, V lost 5 bases, and 5 bases had no gene match. Germline V gene sequence: CDR1 SNHLY, CDR2 FYNNEI. The CDR3 covers 15 residues. The CDR3 DNA reads as TGTGCCAGCAGTCGGACAGGGATGGGCACAGATACGCAGTATTTT. Protein: CASSRTGMGTDTQYF.

The rearrangement joins TRBV27 to TRBJ2-7; 8 positions agree with TRBD2. The trim removed 5 bases at V and 2 bases at J, leaving 8 bases unmatched. Germline CDR1 is MNHEY and CDR2 is SMNVEV (reference sequence). The CDR3 sequence is 15 residues long. Here the CDR3 reads CASSPLAGTAYEQYF. The CDR3 DNA is TGTGCCAGCAGTCCCCTAGCGGGCACGGCCTACGAGCAGTACTTC.

The chain couples TRBV30 to TRBJ1-6, with D possibly matching TRBD1 (6 bases). V gave up 3 bases and J gave up 7 bases, with 7 bases separating them. The CDR3 extends over 12 amino acids. In germline, CDR1 is GTSNPN, CDR2 SVGIG (reference sequence). CDR3 sequence: CAWSRGNSPLHF. The CDR3 nucleotides read TGTGCCTGGAGCAGGGGCAATTCACCCCTCCACTTT.

This rearrangement joins TRBV11-1 to TRBJ2-2; D might be TRBD1 (6 bases). The CDR3 extends over 14 amino acids. Trimming took off 9 bases at V and 4 bases at J, with 15 bases between the two ends. Germline V gene sequence: CDR1 SGHAT, CDR2 FQDESV (reference sequence). The CDR3 loop is CASTVPGVTGELFF. In DNA, the CDR3 is TGTGCCAGTACTGTGCCAGGGGTCACCGGGGAGCTGTTTTTT.

This chain joins TRBV9 and TRBJ2-2; D unclear. Germline CDR1 is SGDLS and CDR2 is YYNGEE. Trimming pared 0 bases from V and 0 bases from J, leaving 3 bases between. The CDR3 extends over 14 amino acids. The CDR3 nucleotides read TGTGCCAGCAGCGTAGCCCCGAACACCGGGGAGCTGTTTTTT. It specifies CASSVAPNTGELFF.

The chain joins TRBV4-2 to TRBJ1-2; D remains ambiguous. The CDR3 sequence is 12 residues long. The ends were cut back, 3 bases at V and 8 bases at J, with 10 bases in the middle. CDR1 and CDR2 (germline): LGHNA, YNFKEQ. The CDR3: CASSQARRGYTF. Here the CDR3 DNA reads TGTGCCAGCAGCCAGGCTAGAAGAGGCTACACCTTC.

This clone was found once. Other DNA sequences within the sample encode an identical CDR3. The chain combines TRBV5-5 with TRBJ1-2; D is perhaps TRBD1 (5 bases). The CDR3 covers 13 residues. Germline CDR1 and CDR2: SGHKS and YYEKEE (reference sequence). V lost 5 bases and J 2 bases, leaving 10 bases between the germline ends. The CDR3 sequence is CASSRRGNYGYTF. The CDR3 bases are TGTGCCAGCAGTCGCCGGGGGAACTATGGCTACACCTTC.

J is TRBJ1-2 and V is TRBV5-5; 7 nucleotides align to TRBD1. The V gene end was trimmed by 4 bases and the J gene end by 5 bases; junction bases not matched to a gene: 8. The length of the CDR3 is 14 residues. CDR1 is SGHKS and CDR2 is YYEKEE in the germline V gene (reference sequence). The CDR3 nucleotides read TGTGCCAGCAGCCCGGGACAGACTATTTATGGCTACACCTTC. The encoded protein is CASSPGQTIYGYTF.

The CDR3 region has the DNA TGCGCCAGCAGCCTTGGACAGGAGATTACTGAAGCTTTCTTT. Protein product: CASSLGQEITEAFF. The chain carries TRBV4-1 and TRBJ1-1, with TRBD1 matching over 7 bases. Germline trimming cut 4 bases from V and 5 bases from J; bases unmatched to any gene: 7. The germline V gene has CDR1 MGHRA and CDR2 YSYEKL. CDR3 length: 14 amino acids.

This chain links TRBV19 with TRBJ1-3; 11 bases are a match to TRBD1. The CDR3 spans 15 residues. Looked up from germline, CDR1 is LNHDA and CDR2 is SQIVND (reference sequence). After removal of 5 bases from V and 8 bases from J, the junction contained 8 bases not matched to a gene. CDR3 coding DNA: TGTGCCAGTAGTCCTCGGACAGGGGGCGTGTACACCATATATTTT. It is translated as CASSPRTGGVYTIYF. Full variable domain (rest looked up from reference TRBV19 and TRBJ1-3): DGGITQSPKYLFRKEGQNVTLSCEQNLNHDAMYWYRQDPGQGLRLIYYSQIVNDFQKGDIAEGYSVSREKKESFPLTVTSAQKNPTAFYLCASSPRTGGVYTIYFGEGSWLTVV.

The V and J genes are TRBV12-3 or TRBV12-4 and TRBJ1-5; D unclear. This CDR3 comprises 13 residues. V was shortened by 7 bases and J by 0 bases, with 7 bases between the two germline ends. The CDR3 nucleotides read TGTGCCAGCACCATGGGTAGCAATCAGCCCCAGCATTTT. Its protein product is CASTMGSNQPQHF.

V is TRBV18 and J is TRBJ2-1; D tentatively reads TRBD1 or TRBD2 (5 bases each). The V end lost 1 base, the J end lost 4 bases, and 5 bases lay between the germline ends. The CDR3 covers 13 residues. Germline values: CDR1 KGHSH, CDR2 LQKENI. The CDR3 is CASSPRGYNEQFF. The DNA of the CDR3 is TGTGCCAGCTCACCACGGGGGTACAATGAGCAGTTCTTC.

The chain links TRBV7-6 to TRBJ2-7; D not certain. The CDR3 totals 13 residues. V was cut by 0 bases and J by 0 bases, with 3 bases left in between. From germline, CDR1 is SGHVS and CDR2 FNYEAQ. This CDR3 reads CASSLANSYEQYF. The CDR3 DNA is TGTGCCAGCAGCTTAGCGAACTCCTACGAGCAGTACTTC.

The V call is TRBV14, the J call TRBJ1-2; tentative D call: TRBD1 (5 bases). Germline V CDR1 and CDR2: SGHDN, FVKESK. The V end was cut by 4 bases, the J end by 6 bases, with 18 bases between. The CDR3 loop spans 15 amino acids. The DNA of the CDR3 is TGTGCCAGCAGCCGCGTCCCGGGACCCGGAGATGGCTACACCTTC. It yields the protein CASSRVPGPGDGYTF. Full variable domain (missing parts from reference TRBV14 and TRBJ1-2): EAGVTQFPSHSVIEKGQTVTLRCDPISGHDNLYWYRRVMGKEIKFLLHFVKESKQDESGMPNNRFLAERTGGTYSTLKVQPAELEDSGVYFCASSRVPGPGDGYTFGSGTRLTVV.